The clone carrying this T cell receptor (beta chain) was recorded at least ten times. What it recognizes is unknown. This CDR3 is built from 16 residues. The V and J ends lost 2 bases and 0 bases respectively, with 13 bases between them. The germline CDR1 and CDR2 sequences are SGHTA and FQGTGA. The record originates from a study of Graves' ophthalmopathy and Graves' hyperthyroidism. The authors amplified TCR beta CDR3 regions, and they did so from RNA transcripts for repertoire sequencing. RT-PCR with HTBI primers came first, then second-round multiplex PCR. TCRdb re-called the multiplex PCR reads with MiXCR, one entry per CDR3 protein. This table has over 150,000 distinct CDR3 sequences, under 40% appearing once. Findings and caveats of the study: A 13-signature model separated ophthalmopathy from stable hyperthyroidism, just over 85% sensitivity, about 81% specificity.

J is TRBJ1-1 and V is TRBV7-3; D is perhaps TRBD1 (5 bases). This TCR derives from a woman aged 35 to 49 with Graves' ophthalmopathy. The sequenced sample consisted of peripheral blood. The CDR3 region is CASSLLGGAMNTEAFF. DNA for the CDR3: TGTGCCAGCAGCTTACTAGGTGGGGCCATGAACACTGAAGCTTTCTTT.